Described below is a single T cell receptor beta chain sequence and its context. The clone's antigen remains unknown. No much larger clone exists at a distance of one base, and base qualities are not known. The immunoSEQ Assay, a bias-controlled multiplex PCR, was used to amplify TCRbeta CDR3 regions from genomic DNA. The authors' analysis ran thus. The number of nucleated cells in each sample was estimated from the amplification of reference gene primers within the assay. Sequence reads were collapsed and filtered to measure the absolute abundance of every unique TCRbeta CDR3 rearrangement. Productive Simpson clonality was computed per sample as the square root of Simpson's diversity index over productive rearrangements. TCRdb holds this immuneACCESS table with in-frame rearrangements only. Some clones are missing; in checked studies, unresolved V genes explain under half, and the rest has no known cause. V, J and clone size were drawn from that table, and D and trimming were deduced from the DNA. This sample comprises about 91,000 clones, around 90% of them detected only once. 4% to 5.5% of the sample is held by the ten biggest clonotypes.

The collaborating institutions used their own protocols to collect whole blood in K2EDTA tubes. For TCRbeta analysis, collaborators shipped samples as frozen whole blood, isolated PBMCs, or DNA extracted from either of those sample types. This sample is part of a study of blood T cell repertoires in COVID-19 (dated by TCRdb to the early 2020s). Describing the broader study: Samples from collaborators originated in the United States, Italy and Spain and spanned both the acute and convalescent phases of COVID-19. The material from the prospective study consisted of cDNA or gDNA derived from T cells, B-cell-depleted T cells, or PBMCs. Deeply sampled blood TCRbeta repertoires from subjects exposed to, actively infected with, or recovered from COVID-19 were included in the dataset. The repertoires were released in a freely available public database intended as a resource for research on the immune response to SARS-CoV-2. The samples were drawn from two sources: the first 160 participants of the ongoing ImmuneRACE study, and 1,000 to 1,500 subjects contributed by 6 global collaborators. Nearly every sample came with metadata listing a de-identified subject ID, COVID-19 status, age in years and sex. Where available, HLA class I and class II types were taken from metadata supplied by the sample provider and were not determined by assay-based typing. General findings and caveats noted by the study authors: How much clinical and demographic metadata was included differed by source and by participant, and the metadata was provided uncurated.

The TCR originated in a man aged 65 to 79 with acute or convalescent COVID-19. The sequencing sample was made of peripheral blood.

The nucleotide sequence is TGTGCCAGCAGCTTAAACCCGCCGGGTCGAGGGCAAGAGACCCAGTACTTC. It translates as CASSLNPPGRGQETQYF. The chain links TRBV7-3 with TRBJ2-5, with a weak D call of TRBD2 (5 bases match). Deletion took 1 base off V and 2 bases off J, with a span of 17 bases between the germline ends. The germline V gene specifies SGHTA as CDR1 and FQGTGA as CDR2. From cysteine to phenylalanine, the CDR3 is 17 amino acids long. The sequence is cut down to CDR3 DNA, 51 bases in frame from base 1.